This entry describes one T cell receptor (beta chain). Original analysis: It was from reference gene primer amplification that nucleated cell counts were estimated. Libraries were prepared by immunoSEQ multiplex PCR; TCRdb keeps only in-frame clonotypes and omits some of them. That table gives V, J and clone size, and the DNA gave D and trimming. The sample includes 100,000 to 120,000 clones, around 76% of them seen just once. This sample was taken from a study of blood T cell repertoires in COVID-19. Study at large: Samples of COVID-19 (acute and convalescent) were obtained from the United States, Italy and Spain. PBMCs, B-cell-depleted T cells, or T cells were the source of the cDNA or gDNA that made up the material.

The V and J ends lost 6 bases and 10 bases respectively, with 15 bases between them. Germline V gene lookup returns CDR1 MNHEY and CDR2 SVGAGI. The CDR3 is made up of 12 amino acids. The sequenced sample was peripheral blood. This rearrangement joins TRBV6-5 to TRBJ1-2; D is perhaps TRBD1 (5 bases). The TCR was taken from an elderly woman with acute or convalescent COVID-19. Written as DNA, the CDR3 is TGTGCCAGCAGCGGCGGGGGTGGACTCTACACCTTC. Protein product: CASSGGGGLYTF.